This T cell receptor beta chain was identified during a study of CD8 T cells in Susac syndrome. Study outcomes and limitations: TCR sequencing and HLA analysis covered a relatively small number of individuals.

Note on this clonotype: The antigen is undetermined.

It was with random hexamers that roughly 0.45 to 1 ug RNA was reverse transcribed. TCR beta CDR3 was amplified by immunoSEQ multiplex PCR. This amplification extended across 54 Vbeta and 13 Jbeta segments. MiXCR, run by TCRdb on the immunoSEQ multiplex PCR reads, gives a single entry per CDR3 protein. The sample holds approximately 70,000 distinct CDR3 sequences, 85% to 95% seen once. TCR beta sequencing covered blood CD8+ and CD4+ T cells. Through negative isolation, CD4+ and CD8+ T cells were obtained, while TEMRA cells were enriched using FACS. V lost 6 bases and J lost 9, with 14 bases in between. The CDR3 length is 12 residues.

This clonotype was obtained from a human donor in good health. This chain joins TRBV12-3 or TRBV12-4 and TRBJ1-1; D gene unclear. The sequenced sample was CD8+ T cells from PBMCs. CDR3 bases: TGTGCCAGCAGGATGGAAGGTCCTAAAGCTTTCTTT. As protein: CASRMEGPKAFF.